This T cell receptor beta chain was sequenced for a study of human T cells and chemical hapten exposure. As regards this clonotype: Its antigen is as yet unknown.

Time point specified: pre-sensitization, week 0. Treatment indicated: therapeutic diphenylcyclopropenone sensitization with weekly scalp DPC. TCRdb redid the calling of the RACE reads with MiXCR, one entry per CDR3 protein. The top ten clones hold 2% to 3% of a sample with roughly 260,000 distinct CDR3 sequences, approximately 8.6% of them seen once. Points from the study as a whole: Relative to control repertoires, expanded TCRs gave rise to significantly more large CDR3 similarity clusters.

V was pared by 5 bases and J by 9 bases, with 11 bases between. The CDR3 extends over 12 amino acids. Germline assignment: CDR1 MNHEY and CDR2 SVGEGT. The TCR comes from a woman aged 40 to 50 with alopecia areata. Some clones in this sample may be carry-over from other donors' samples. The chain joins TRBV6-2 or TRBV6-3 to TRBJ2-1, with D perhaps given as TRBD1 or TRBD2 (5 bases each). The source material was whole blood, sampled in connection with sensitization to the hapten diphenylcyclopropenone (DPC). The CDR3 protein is CASSSRGTEQFF. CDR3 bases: TGTGCCAGCAGTAGCAGAGGGACTGAGCAGTTCTTC.